This T cell receptor (beta chain) was identified during a study of read filtering for tumor transcriptome and immune sequencing. Molecular barcoded adaptors covering alpha/delta and beta/gamma chains were used on 400 ng RNA. TCRdb analysed the reads with MiXCR anew, one entry per CDR3 protein. The data show approximately 41,000 distinct CDR3 sequences, 13% seen once. Germline loops: CDR1 SGHRS, CDR2 YFSETQ. CDR3 length: 15 residues. A note on this clonotype: A much bigger clone sits one base away, suggesting this may be a read error.

The sequenced sample consisted of a population of CD138-negative cells sorted from bone marrow. The origin of this receptor is a donor aged 40 or over with multiple myeloma. The chain couples TRBV5-1 to TRBJ2-3; 9 positions match TRBD2. The CDR3, as DNA: TGCGCCAGCAGCTTGGGGACTAGCGACACAGATACGCGGTATTTT. Protein sequence: CASSLGTSDTDTRYF.